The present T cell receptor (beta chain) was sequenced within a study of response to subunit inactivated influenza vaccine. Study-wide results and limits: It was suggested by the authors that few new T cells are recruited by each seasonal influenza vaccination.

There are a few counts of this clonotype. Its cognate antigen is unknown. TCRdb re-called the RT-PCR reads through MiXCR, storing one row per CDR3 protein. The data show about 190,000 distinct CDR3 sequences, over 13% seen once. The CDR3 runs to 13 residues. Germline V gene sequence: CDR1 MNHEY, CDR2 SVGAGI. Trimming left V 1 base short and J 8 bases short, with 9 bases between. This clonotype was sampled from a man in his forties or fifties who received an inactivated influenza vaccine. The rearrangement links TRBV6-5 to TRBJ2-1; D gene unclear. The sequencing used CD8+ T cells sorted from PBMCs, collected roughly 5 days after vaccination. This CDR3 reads CASSYLGRDEQFF. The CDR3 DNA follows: TGTGCCAGCAGTTACTTAGGCCGGGATGAGCAGTTCTTC.